These 28 T cell receptor beta chains were all obtained from the same sample, sequenced in a study of T-cell memory formation after mild COVID-19. TCRdb used MiXCR to reprocess the 5' RACE reads, holding one entry per CDR3 protein. The sample lists roughly 600,000 distinct CDR3 sequences; about a sixth were seen once. Sequenced material: PBMCs or a T cell subset sorted from them (not recorded which). The receptors were sampled from an adult woman who had mild COVID-19 (a few samples of this study predate the infection). Cell type and time point are not known.

This clonotype was observed at least ten times. This sequence joins TRBV7-9 and TRBJ2-2; D gene ambiguous. Per germline, CDR1 SEHNR and CDR2 FQNEAQ (reference sequence). V gave up 1 base and J gave up 2 bases, with 8 bases separating them. The CDR3 sequence is 15 residues long. The CDR3 DNA sequence: TGTGCCAGCAGCTTAGTCGGAGTAAACACCGGGGAGCTGTTTTTT. Translating gives CASSLVGVNTGELFF.

This clonotype showed up just a few times. The chain couples TRBV5-1 to TRBJ1-1; D might be TRBD1 (6 bases). CDR1 and CDR2 (germline): SGHRS, YFSETQ. The length of the CDR3 is 14 residues. V lost 4 bases and J lost 10, with 20 bases in between. The CDR3 coding sequence is TGCGCCAGCAGCCCCTCAAACAGGGTGTCTCGAGCTTTCTTT. Translating gives CASSPSNRVSRAFF.

The V gene is TRBV12-3 or TRBV12-4, the J gene TRBJ1-1; possible D gene TRBD1, 6 bases. CDR3 length: 15 amino acids. Trimming took off 3 bases at V and 1 base at J, with 12 bases between the two ends. The CDR3 bases are TGTGCCAGCAGTTTGACCTGGACAGCGAACACTGAAGCTTTCTTT. It codes for CASSLTWTANTEAFF.

This chain uses TRBV12-3 or TRBV12-4 with TRBJ2-2, with TRBD1 matching over 7 bases. The CDR3 runs 12 residues. V trimming: 6 bases; J trimming: 7 bases; junction bases outside the gene matches: 2. The CDR3: CASRRQGGELFF. For the CDR3, the DNA is TGTGCCAGCAGGAGACAGGGCGGGGAGCTGTTTTTT.

This chain links TRBV24-1 with TRBJ2-3; D may be TRBD1 or TRBD2 (5 bases each). CDR3 size: 13 residues. Trimming took 10 bases from V and 2 from J, leaving 12 bases between them. The germline CDR1 and CDR2 sequences are KGHDR and SFDVKD. The CDR3 region is CATGDGNTDTQYF. In DNA, the CDR3 is TGTGCCACGGGGGACGGGAACACAGATACGCAGTATTTT.

The CDR3: CASSQDGLAVLAKNIQYF. In DNA, the CDR3 is TGTGCCAGCAGCCAAGATGGGTTAGCGGTGTTAGCCAAAAACATTCAGTACTTC. This sequence joins TRBV4-2 and TRBJ2-4; a weak D match, TRBD2 (6 bases). This CDR3 comprises 18 residues. The V end was cut by 0 bases, the J end by 0 bases, with 15 bases between. The germline gives CDR1 LGHNA, CDR2 YNFKEQ.

In its sample, this clonotype was seen a few times. The chain has TRBV20-1 and TRBJ2-5, with D perhaps matching TRBD2 (7 bases). Looked up from germline, CDR1 is DFQATT and CDR2 is SNEGSKA (reference sequence). The CDR3 has 15 amino acids. V was clipped by 6 bases and J by 4 bases, with 21 bases between them. The CDR3 spells CSANGIWGGGETQYF. For the CDR3, the DNA is TGCAGTGCAAATGGTATTTGGGGGGGCGGAGAGACCCAGTACTTC.

The V call is TRBV4-1, the J call TRBJ2-2; D is perhaps TRBD1 (7 bases). Trimming pared 3 bases from V and 1 base from J, leaving 18 bases between. This CDR3 contains 18 residues. Germline values: CDR1 MGHRA, CDR2 YSYEKL. CDR3 residues: CASSHPRGGTENTGELFF. CDR3 DNA sequence: TGCGCCAGCAGCCACCCACGTGGCGGGACAGAGAACACCGGGGAGCTGTTTTTT.

This clonotype was found many times. The chain carries TRBV5-1 and TRBJ1-2; no definite D call. Trimming left V 2 bases short and J 0 bases short, with 5 bases between. Per the germline V gene, CDR1 is SGHRS and CDR2 is YFSETQ. CDR3 length equals 13 residues. CDR3 amino acids: CASSFQPNYGYTF. The CDR3 DNA reads as TGCGCCAGCAGCTTCCAACCTAACTATGGCTACACCTTC.

V is TRBV15 and J is TRBJ2-1, with TRBD2 identical over 7 bases. Unmatched junction bases numbered 2, after V lost 5 bases and J lost 1 base. Germline CDR1 and CDR2: LNHNV and YYDKDF (reference sequence). This CDR3 is built from 14 residues. CDR3 bases: TGTGCCACCAGCCCAGCGGGATCCTACAATGAGCAGTTCTTC. This codes for CATSPAGSYNEQFF.

This clonotype came up many times. The rearrangement links TRBV7-9 to TRBJ2-7, with 9 bases identical to TRBD2. The length of the CDR3 is 13 residues. The V segment lost 5 bases and the J segment 7 bases; nucleotides outside the gene matches: 6. Looked up from germline, CDR1 is SEHNR and CDR2 is FQNEAQ (reference sequence). The CDR3 sequence is CASSPGLAGEQYF. CDR3 DNA: TGTGCCAGCAGCCCGGGACTAGCTGGGGAGCAGTACTTC.

This clonotype was detected only a few times. V and J are TRBV12-3 or TRBV12-4 and TRBJ2-5; 7 bases agree with TRBD1. The V gene end was trimmed by 4 bases and the J gene end by 5 bases; junction bases not matched to a gene: 16. The CDR3 has 17 residues. The CDR3 here is CASSSTRQGRQRETQYF. CDR3 DNA: TGTGCCAGCAGTTCCACTCGACAGGGTAGACAACGGGAGACCCAGTACTTC.

This clonotype was picked up a small number of times. The chain carries TRBV7-2 and TRBJ2-7, with TRBD2 matching 9 bases. The CDR3 is made up of 14 amino acids. V lost 4 bases, J lost 4 bases, and 5 bases stayed unmatched. The germline V gene encodes CDR1 SGHTA and CDR2 FQGNSA. This CDR3 reads CASSSSGRTYEQYF. CDR3 DNA sequence: TGTGCCAGCAGCTCGAGCGGGAGGACGTACGAGCAGTACTTC.

The chain joins TRBV2 to TRBJ2-2, with a possible D match to TRBD1 (5 bases). Germline V gene sequence: CDR1 SNHLY, CDR2 FYNNEI. This CDR3 contains 15 residues. Trimming removed 8 bases from V and 0 bases from J, with 13 bases in between. Here the CDR3 reads CASLQGYANTGELFF. CDR3 in DNA: TGTGCCAGCCTCCAGGGATATGCGAACACCGGGGAGCTGTTTTTT.

V gene TRBV11-2 combines with J gene TRBJ2-3; D is perhaps TRBD1 (6 bases). CDR3 length: 14 amino acids. Germline values: CDR1 SGHAT, CDR2 FQNNGV. V shed 4 bases and J shed 2 bases, with 10 bases lying between them. CDR3 loop: CASSWTADTDTQYF. CDR3 DNA sequence: TGTGCCAGCAGCTGGACAGCAGACACAGATACGCAGTATTTT.

In this sample, this clonotype turned up a few times. CDR3 coding DNA: TGTGCCAGCAGCTACACAGGTGTGCCCTACGAGCAGTACTTC. It specifies CASSYTGVPYEQYF. The chain carries TRBV7-8 and TRBJ2-7; maybe TRBD1 (5 bases). Germline lookup yields CDR1 SGHVS and CDR2 FQNEAQ. This CDR3 spans 14 amino acids. Deletions cut 4 bases from V and 2 bases from J, with 12 bases between.

This clonotype has a handful of counts. Germline and junction disagree at one end, which may indicate a read error. The chain joins TRBV12-3 or TRBV12-4 to TRBJ2-1; 10 bases match TRBD2. The CDR3 consists of 14 residues. CDR3 nucleotides: TGTGCCAGCAGTATAGCGGGAGGTTCTAATGAGCAGTTCTTC. This gives the protein CASSIAGGSNEQFF.

The V gene is TRBV12-3 or TRBV12-4, the J gene TRBJ2-3; D might be TRBD2 (6 bases). This CDR3 contains 16 residues. The V end lost 3 bases, the J end lost 2 bases, and 15 bases lay between the germline ends. The CDR3 loop is CASSFGSGGPTDTQYF. As DNA, the CDR3 is TGTGCCAGCAGTTTCGGGTCCGGGGGACCCACAGATACGCAGTATTTT.

This clonotype turned up a few times. The V and J genes are TRBV6-6 and TRBJ1-2; D is possibly TRBD1 (6 bases). Trimming left V 8 bases short and J 7 bases short, with 14 bases between. In germline, CDR1 is MNHNY, CDR2 SVGAGI (reference sequence). This CDR3 is 12 amino acids long. For the CDR3, the DNA is TGTGCCAGCTGGGCAGGGGTTTTTGGCTACACCTTC. Residues: CASWAGVFGYTF.

This clonotype has a count of ten or more. The CDR3 DNA sequence: TGTGCCAGCAGCCTCGGGACGGGTCGTAATCAGCCCCAGCATTTT. Translating gives CASSLGTGRNQPQHF. This chain links TRBV13 with TRBJ1-5, with D possibly TRBD1 on 5 matching bases. Trimming removed 5 bases from V and 4 bases from J, with 15 bases in between. The CDR3 contains 15 residues. CDR1 is PRHDT, CDR2 FYEKMQ, per germline (reference sequence).

The CDR3 bases are TGTGCCAGCAGCTTAGGGGACACCAGCGGCTATGGCTACACCTTC. This codes for CASSLGDTSGYGYTF. This chain links TRBV7-2 with TRBJ1-2; tentatively, D is TRBD1 (6 bases). Germline V gene sequence: CDR1 SGHTA, CDR2 FQGNSA. With 1 base removed from V and 4 bases from J, the gap between germline ends came to 13 bases. This CDR3 spans 15 amino acids.

The V and J genes are TRBV6-5 and TRBJ2-1; 10 bases fit TRBD1. With 2 bases clipped from V and 6 bases from J, the junction kept 16 bases outside the gene matches. The germline CDR1 and CDR2 sequences are MNHEY and SVGAGI. The CDR3 has 19 residues. The CDR3 bases are TGTGCCAGCAGTTACCTGACAGGGGGCGTGCAAGTAGGGCTCAATGAGCAGTTCTTC. Translated: CASSYLTGGVQVGLNEQFF.

The chain uses TRBV29-1 and TRBJ2-7, with no clear D. V dropped 2 bases and J dropped 0 bases, with 8 bases sitting between them. This CDR3 has 13 residues. Germline CDR1 and CDR2: SQVTM and ANQGSEA. The CDR3 DNA is TGCAGCGTTGAAACAGCACCCTCCTACGAGCAGTACTTC. Translated, it gives CSVETAPSYEQYF.

A word on this clonotype: Mismatch with germline at one junction end may stem from a read error. The chain links TRBV20-1 to TRBJ1-1; 7 bases agree with TRBD1. Germline loops: CDR1 DFQATT, CDR2 SNEGSKA (reference sequence). The CDR3 length is 12 residues. CDR3 in amino acids: CSASRPGTEVFF. CDR3 sequence (DNA): TGCAGTGCTAGTAGGCCCGGGACAGAAGTTTTCTTT.

The chain combines TRBV5-3 with TRBJ2-7; D may be TRBD1 (6 bases). TRBV5-3 has ORF status, its function being uncertain. The CDR3 runs to 15 residues. With 0 bases removed from V and 3 bases from J, the gap between germline ends came to 13 bases. The CDR3 DNA is TGTGCCAGAAGCTTGGTGGGACATACCGACTACGAGCAGTACTTC. It translates to CARSLVGHTDYEQYF.

The V gene is TRBV19, the J gene TRBJ2-7, with D perhaps assigned TRBD1 or TRBD2 (6 bases each). This CDR3 region has 13 residues. Germline V lookup: CDR1 LNHDA, CDR2 SQIVND (reference sequence). Trimming shortened V by 6 bases and J by 3 bases, and 12 bases separated the two germline ends. The CDR3 region has the DNA TGTGCCAGTAGAGGGGGGTCTCACTACGAGCAGTACTTC. Translated: CASRGGSHYEQYF.

The gene calls are TRBV24-1 and TRBJ2-5; D gene unclear. The length of the CDR3 is 17 residues. Trimming removed 0 bases at V and 1 base at J, with 14 bases between. The germline V gene has CDR1 KGHDR and CDR2 SFDVKD. The DNA for the CDR3 is TGTGCCACCAGTGATTTGCCCGCCGGATCGGCCCAAGAGACCCAGTACTTC. Translation gives CATSDLPAGSAQETQYF.

This clonotype appeared many times. The rearrangement uses TRBV20-1 and TRBJ2-1; D remains unclear. The CDR3 has 13 residues. CDR1 is DFQATT and CDR2 is SNEGSKA in the germline V gene (reference sequence). Between the trimmed V and J ends, which lost 0 bases and 6 bases, there was a span of 9 bases. The CDR3 nucleotides are TGCAGTGCTAGAGACCCGGTCCCCAATGAGCAGTTCTTC. Residues: CSARDPVPNEQFF.